Detailed here is one T cell receptor beta chain. Its antigen is currently unknown. PCR used 60 Vbeta primers and 13 Jbeta primers. Repertoires were generated with immunoSEQ multiplex PCR, while TCRdb's copy carries only in-frame clones and drops some. This sample lists 180,000 or so clones; its ten largest clones have approximately 0.8%. This sample was included in a study of cytomegalovirus exposure and HLA in healthy donors. General study findings and limits: Reports state that TCR beta sequences accurately predicted most subjects' HLA-A and HLA-B alleles. Reported performance of the classifier showed diagnosis of cytomegalovirus status with high specificity and sensitivity. Across all donors, roughly uniform sequencing depth was an assumption of the presence/absence analyses.

This CDR3 is 16 amino acids long. Germline CDR1 reads SGHRS; CDR2 reads YFSETQ. The ends were cut back, 0 bases at V and 4 bases at J, with 16 bases in the middle. This sequence originates from a woman under 30 in good health and CMV-seropositive. The sequenced sample was PBMCs. The chain has TRBV5-1 and TRBJ2-5, with D maybe TRBD2 (5 bases). The CDR3, as DNA: TGCGCCAGCAGCTTGGGGGTTTCGTCGGGAAGAGAGACCCAGTACTTC. It encodes CASSLGVSSGRETQYF.